Included here is one T cell receptor beta chain sequence, with context. Its antigen is not identified. This specimen belongs to a study of shared clonotypes between healthy human individuals. Across several immunoSEQ plates, the genomic DNA of each subset was split evenly. Clones were sequenced by immunoSEQ multiplex PCR, and TCRdb holds only the in-frame ones, with some missing. Among over a million clones, about 98% were seen once, and the ten largest hold roughly 0.42%. With 5 bases clipped from V and 5 bases from J, the junction kept 15 bases outside the gene matches. The CDR3 covers 19 residues. Germline V gene data show CDR1 as SGHTA and CDR2 as FQGNSA. Regarding the study as a whole: Tissue TCR repertoires likely differ from these blood-only repertoires.

Input material: naive CD4+ T cells sorted from blood. This sample's subset: CD45RA+ positively selected. The V call is TRBV7-2, the J call TRBJ2-1; 13 positions agree with TRBD2. This TCR derives from a man aged 30 to 45 in good health. The CDR3 DNA reads TGTGCCAGCAGCCCAAGGACTAGCGGGAGTTTCGGGGGCCACAATGAGCAGTTCTTC. Protein sequence: CASSPRTSGSFGGHNEQFF.